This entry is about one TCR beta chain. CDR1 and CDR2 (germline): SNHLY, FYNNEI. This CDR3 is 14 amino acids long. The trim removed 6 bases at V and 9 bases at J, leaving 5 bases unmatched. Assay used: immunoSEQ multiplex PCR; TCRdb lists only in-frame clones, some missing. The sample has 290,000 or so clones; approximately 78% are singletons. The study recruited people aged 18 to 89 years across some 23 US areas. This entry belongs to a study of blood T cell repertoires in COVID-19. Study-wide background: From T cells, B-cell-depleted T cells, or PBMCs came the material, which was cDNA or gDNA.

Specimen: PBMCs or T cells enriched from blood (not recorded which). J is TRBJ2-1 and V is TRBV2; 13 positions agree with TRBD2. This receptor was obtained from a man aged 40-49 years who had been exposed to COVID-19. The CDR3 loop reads CASSSGLAGIEQFF. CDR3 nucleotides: TGTGCCAGCAGCTCGGGACTAGCGGGAATTGAGCAGTTCTTC.